Following are 30 T cell receptor beta chains from one sample sequenced in a study of cytomegalovirus exposure and HLA in healthy donors. The study ran its PCR with 60 Vbeta and 13 Jbeta primers. Data came from immunoSEQ multiplex PCR; TCRdb stores just in-frame clones and leaves some out. The sample holds approximately 300,000 clones, roughly 81% seen once. Sequenced: PBMCs. Receptors originate from a woman aged 40 to 50 in good health and CMV-seropositive.

The genes are TRBV25-1 and TRBJ1-2, with 8 bases aligning to TRBD1. CDR1 and CDR2 (germline): MGHDK, SYGVNS. Trimming cost V 4 bases and J 4 bases; bases outside gene matches: 2. The CDR3 covers 13 residues. The CDR3 loop is CASSGGQVYGYTF. The CDR3 DNA is TGTGCCAGCAGTGGGGGACAGGTCTATGGCTACACCTTC.

The chain uses TRBV5-4 and TRBJ1-2, with 7 bases aligning to TRBD1. The CDR3 is 14 amino acids. Germline V lookup: CDR1 SGHNT, CDR2 YYREEE (reference sequence). With 1 base clipped from V and 0 bases from J, the junction kept 0 bases outside the gene matches. CDR3 loop: CASSLQGANYGYTF. In nucleotides, the CDR3 is TGTGCCAGCAGCTTGCAGGGGGCTAACTATGGCTACACCTTC.

About this clone itself: The same CDR3 can be traced to other DNA sequences in this sample. The J gene is TRBJ2-1, the V gene TRBV4-3; D is unresolved. V was pared by 0 bases and J by 7 bases, with 10 bases between. Per the germline V gene, CDR1 is LGHNA and CDR2 is YSLEER. This CDR3 comprises 14 residues. The CDR3 coding sequence is TGCGCCAGCAGCCAAGATCTGGCCCAGAATGAGCAGTTCTTC. Its translation: CASSQDLAQNEQFF.

The gene calls are TRBV19 and TRBJ2-7; 8 bases line up with TRBD2. CDR3 length equals 14 residues. Looked up from germline, CDR1 is LNHDA and CDR2 is SQIVND (reference sequence). Trimming removed 4 bases from V and 1 base from J; junction bases left unmatched: 3. DNA of the CDR3: TGTGCCAGTAGTACGGGAGGGGTGTCCTACGAGCAGTACTTC. The encoded protein is CASSTGGVSYEQYF.

This clone was counted a single time. The genes are TRBV29-1 and TRBJ1-2, with no clear D. The V gene lost 6 bases and the J gene lost 6 bases, with 20 bases spanning the gap. The germline gives CDR1 SQVTM, CDR2 ANQGSEA. CDR3 length equals 14 residues. CDR3 region: CSVGEGGYRDGYTF. Written as DNA, the CDR3 is TGCAGCGTAGGCGAGGGAGGGTATCGGGATGGCTACACCTTC.

This clone occurred once. This CDR3 reads CASSPLFVAGVADTQYF. The CDR3 bases are TGTGCCAGCAGCCCCCTCTTTGTGGCGGGAGTGGCAGATACGCAGTATTTT. The rearrangement uses TRBV7-9 and TRBJ2-3, with 7 nucleotides matching TRBD2. The CDR3 covers 17 residues. The germline V gene encodes CDR1 SEHNR and CDR2 FQNEAQ (reference sequence). Trimming at V came to 5 bases and at J to 4 bases, leaving 15 bases not matched to a gene.

V usage is TRBV6-1 and J usage is TRBJ1-1, with 8 bases lining up with TRBD1. Germline loops: CDR1 MNHNS, CDR2 SASEGT. The CDR3 totals 16 residues. The junction had 10 bases not matched to a gene; V was cut back by 2 bases and J by 5 bases. CDR3 in DNA: TGTGCCAGCAGTGAACGAAAGCGGGACAGGCCAACTGAAGCTTTCTTT. It encodes CASSERKRDRPTEAFF.

This chain links TRBV5-4 with TRBJ2-1, with a tentative D call TRBD2 (5 bases). The CDR3 has 15 amino acids. Germline V CDR1 and CDR2: SGHNT, YYREEE (reference sequence). The V end lost 4 bases, the J end lost 3 bases, and 14 bases lay between the germline ends. CDR3 nucleotides: TGTGCCAGCAGCGCCGACCCGGGGTACTACAATGAGCAGTTCTTC. This encodes CASSADPGYYNEQFF.

The chain carries TRBV5-6 and TRBJ1-3, with D perhaps TRBD1 (5 bases). Germline V gene lookup returns CDR1 SGHDT and CDR2 YYEEEE. This CDR3 spans 16 amino acids. Trimming pared 1 base from V and 0 bases from J, leaving 11 bases between. The CDR3 DNA sequence: TGTGCCAGCAGCTTGCGGGGGGGTCACTCTGGAAACACCATATATTTT. The encoded protein is CASSLRGGHSGNTIYF.

The genes are TRBV4-3 and TRBJ2-7; TRBD2 matches 9 bases. The CDR3 extends over 17 amino acids. Germline CDR1 LGHNA, CDR2 YSLEER. The V segment lost 0 bases and the J segment 6 bases; nucleotides outside the gene matches: 12. Written as DNA, the CDR3 is TGCGCCAGCAGCCAAGAGGTCGCGCTAGCGGGATTGGGCGAGCAGTACTTC. Its translation: CASSQEVALAGLGEQYF.

The chain employs TRBV28 and TRBJ2-1, with D unclear. Between the trimmed V and J ends, which lost 2 bases and 6 bases, there was a span of 8 bases. The V gene's germline CDR1 is MDHEN and CDR2 SYDVKM. The CDR3 has 13 amino acids. The CDR3 spells CASSLPKLNEQFF. The CDR3 DNA reads TGTGCCAGCAGTTTACCTAAACTCAATGAGCAGTTCTTC.

This chain joins TRBV11-2 and TRBJ2-7; 12 nucleotides align to TRBD2. There are 15 residues in the CDR3. V lost 6 bases, J lost 0 bases, and 3 bases stayed unmatched. Per the germline V gene, CDR1 is SGHAT and CDR2 is FQNNGV. The CDR3 coding sequence is TGTGCCAGCAGATCTAGCGGGAGGGCCTCCTACGAGCAGTACTTC. Residues: CASRSSGRASYEQYF.

This clone was observed once. The genes are TRBV7-2 and TRBJ2-7; 7 positions match TRBD1. The CDR3 contains 14 residues. Per germline, CDR1 SGHTA and CDR2 FQGNSA. With 8 bases clipped from V and 7 bases from J, the junction kept 14 bases outside the gene matches. The CDR3 here is CASGMTGISGEQYF. CDR3 DNA: TGTGCCAGCGGGATGACAGGGATCTCGGGGGAGCAGTACTTC.

A note on this clone: The same CDR3 is also encoded by other DNA sequences in this sample. V usage is TRBV5-4 and J usage is TRBJ1-4; no clear D. CDR3 size: 13 residues. Germline-derived CDR1 and CDR2 are SGHNT and YYREEE (reference sequence). The V end was cut by 3 bases, the J end by 7 bases, with 10 bases between. This CDR3 reads CASSYDPGEKLFF. In nucleotides, the CDR3 is TGTGCCAGCAGCTACGACCCGGGTGAAAAACTGTTTTTT.

The V call is TRBV19, the J call TRBJ2-1; 12 bases fit TRBD2. With 8 bases clipped from V and 7 bases from J, the junction kept 6 bases outside the gene matches. This CDR3 has 14 amino acids. From germline, CDR1 is LNHDA and CDR2 SQIVND (reference sequence). The DNA of the CDR3 is TGTGCCAGTGGGGGACTAGCGGGTGGGAATGAGCAGTTCTTC. Its protein product is CASGGLAGGNEQFF.

This chain connects TRBV2 to TRBJ2-7; D is uncertain. Deletions cut 5 bases from V and 3 bases from J, with 17 bases between. CDR1 and CDR2 (germline): SNHLY, FYNNEI. CDR3 size: 15 residues. The CDR3 reads CASSLRTERVYEQYF. Written as DNA, the CDR3 is TGTGCCAGCAGTCTCCGAACGGAGCGAGTCTACGAGCAGTACTTC.

The V gene is TRBV7-9, the J gene TRBJ1-1, with TRBD1 identical over 10 bases. This CDR3 has 13 residues. Germline CDR1 and CDR2: SEHNR and FQNEAQ (reference sequence). With 3 bases clipped from V and 7 bases from J, the junction kept 2 bases outside the gene matches. The CDR3 bases are TGTGCCAGCAGCTTGGGACAGGGGAGTGAAGCTTTCTTT. Residues: CASSLGQGSEAFF.

The rearrangement uses TRBV19 and TRBJ2-1; 9 bases fit TRBD2. The CDR3 is made up of 14 amino acids. Trimming at V came to 3 bases and at J to 4 bases, leaving 1 base not matched to a gene. The germline gives CDR1 LNHDA, CDR2 SQIVND (reference sequence). CDR3 nucleotides: TGTGCCAGTAGTATCAGCGGGAGGTACAATGAGCAGTTCTTC. Translating gives CASSISGRYNEQFF.

This chain links TRBV7-6 with TRBJ1-2; D is perhaps TRBD1 (5 bases). Germline lookup yields CDR1 SGHVS and CDR2 FNYEAQ. With 5 bases removed from V and 6 bases from J, the gap between germline ends came to 16 bases. The CDR3 runs 14 residues. The CDR3 is CASSTSGRIDGYTF. The CDR3 bases are TGTGCCAGCAGCACCTCAGGGCGCATCGATGGCTACACCTTC.

The chain employs TRBV29-1 and TRBJ1-2; TRBD1 is a possible D gene (5 bases). The CDR3 has 13 residues. V lost 7 bases and J lost 3, with 15 bases in between. Germline CDR1 and CDR2: SQVTM and ANQGSEA. DNA for the CDR3: TGCAGCGGGAACACCGGGGGAGACTATGGCTACACCTTC. This translates into CSGNTGGDYGYTF.

This clone has more than one count but fewer than ten. The chain combines TRBV7-8 with TRBJ2-7, with D tentatively TRBD1 (6 bases). Germline V lookup: CDR1 SGHVS, CDR2 FQNEAQ. The CDR3 extends over 15 amino acids. The V end lost 3 bases, the J end lost 7 bases, and 19 bases lay between the germline ends. CDR3 DNA: TGTGCCAGCAGCTTTCGTCCCAGGGGCGGGTTGGAGCAGTACTTC. Protein: CASSFRPRGGLEQYF.

This rearrangement joins TRBV7-9 to TRBJ2-5; 8 nucleotides match TRBD1. V lost 6 bases, J lost 2 bases, and 14 bases stayed unmatched. The CDR3 sequence is 17 residues long. In germline, CDR1 is SEHNR, CDR2 FQNEAQ (reference sequence). The CDR3 bases are TGTGCCAGCAGATCAGGTTATTCGGACAGGGATCAAGAGACCCAGTACTTC. Translation: CASRSGYSDRDQETQYF. Full variable domain (missing parts from reference TRBV7-9 and TRBJ2-5): DTGVSQNPRHKITKRGQNVTFRCDPISEHNRLYWYRQTLGQGPEFLTYFQNEAQLEKSRLLSDRFSAERPKGSFSTLEIQRTEQGDSAMYLCASRSGYSDRDQETQYFGPGTRLLVL.

The gene calls are TRBV4-2 and TRBJ2-4; 10 nucleotides line up with TRBD2. The CDR3 runs 18 residues. Trimming cost V 0 bases and J 1 base; bases outside gene matches: 6. Germline V gene lookup returns CDR1 LGHNA and CDR2 YNFKEQ. The CDR3 sequence is CASSQELASGSAKNIQYF. The CDR3 DNA reads as TGTGCCAGCAGCCAAGAGTTGGCTAGCGGGAGTGCCAAAAACATTCAGTACTTC.

This chain connects TRBV5-4 to TRBJ1-1; D might be TRBD1 (6 bases). V lost 3 bases, J lost 1 base, and 13 bases lay in between. The germline V gene has CDR1 SGHNT and CDR2 YYREEE (reference sequence). This CDR3 contains 15 residues. In DNA form, the CDR3 reads TGTGCCAGCAGCTCCGGACAGCTGCAGAACACTGAAGCTTTCTTT. This translates into CASSSGQLQNTEAFF.

The genes are TRBV7-2 and TRBJ2-7, with TRBD1 identical over 7 bases. The CDR3 length is 16 residues. Germline CDR1 and CDR2: SGHTA and FQGNSA. V dropped 1 base and J dropped 2; count of bases not matched to a gene: 8. The CDR3 loop reads CASSLEATGPTYEQYF. The CDR3 DNA is TGTGCCAGCAGCTTAGAGGCGACAGGGCCTACCTACGAGCAGTACTTC.

This chain joins TRBV5-4 and TRBJ2-5, with 8 bases lining up with TRBD1. With V trimmed by 2 bases and J by 5 bases, 5 bases remained unmatched. This CDR3 is built from 14 residues. Germline V gene data show CDR1 as SGHNT and CDR2 as YYREEE (reference sequence). The CDR3 loop is CASSFQGASETQYF. Here the CDR3 DNA reads TGTGCCAGCAGCTTCCAGGGGGCCTCGGAGACCCAGTACTTC.

V is TRBV28 and J is TRBJ1-5, with TRBD1 as a possible D gene (5 bases). This CDR3 has 12 residues. Germline V CDR1 and CDR2: MDHEN, SYDVKM. V lost 7 bases to trimming and J lost 11 bases, with 15 bases between them. The CDR3 is CASTGPRGAQHF. CDR3 nucleotide sequence: TGTGCCAGCACCGGACCCCGGGGGGCCCAGCATTTT.

CDR3: CAWSVQGGQPQHF. The DNA of the CDR3 is TGTGCCTGGAGTGTACAGGGAGGGCAGCCCCAGCATTTT. The chain couples TRBV30 to TRBJ1-5, with D perhaps TRBD1 (6 bases). Germline V gene sequence: CDR1 GTSNPN, CDR2 SVGIG (reference sequence). The CDR3 loop spans 13 amino acids. V was cut by 0 bases and J by 7 bases, with 10 bases left in between.

Only one count was recorded for this clone. V and J are TRBV9 and TRBJ1-1, with unresolved D. CDR1 is SGDLS, CDR2 YYNGEE, per germline. The V end lost 4 bases, the J end lost 4 bases, and 23 bases lay between the germline ends. The CDR3 covers 17 residues. The CDR3 protein is CASSPLTGLGFSTEAFF. The CDR3 bases are TGTGCCAGCAGCCCTCTAACGGGGTTAGGTTTTAGCACTGAAGCTTTCTTT.

This clone showed up just once. V usage is TRBV4-3 and J usage is TRBJ1-2; a possible D gene is TRBD1 (6 bases). Trimming left V 0 bases short and J 2 bases short, with 16 bases between. This CDR3 region has 17 residues. Per the germline V gene, CDR1 is LGHNA and CDR2 is YSLEER. This CDR3 is CASSQDVSGGANYGYTF. CDR3 coding DNA: TGCGCCAGCAGCCAAGATGTTTCGGGGGGCGCGAACTATGGCTACACCTTC.